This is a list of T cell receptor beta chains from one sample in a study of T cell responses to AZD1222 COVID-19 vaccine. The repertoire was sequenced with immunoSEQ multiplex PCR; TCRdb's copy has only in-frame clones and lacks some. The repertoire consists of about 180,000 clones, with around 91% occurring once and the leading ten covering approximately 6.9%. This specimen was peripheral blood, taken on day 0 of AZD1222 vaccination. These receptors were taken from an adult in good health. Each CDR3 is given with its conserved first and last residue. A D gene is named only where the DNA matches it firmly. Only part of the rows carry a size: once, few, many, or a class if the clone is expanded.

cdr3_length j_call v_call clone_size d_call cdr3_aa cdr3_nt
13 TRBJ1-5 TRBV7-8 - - CASSASQRQPQHF TGTGCCAGCAGCGCTTCTCAGCGGCAGCCCCAGCATTTT
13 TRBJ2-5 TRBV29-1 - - CSVEVQGYRAQYF TGCAGCGTTGAAGTGCAGGGGTACAGGGCCCAGTACTTC
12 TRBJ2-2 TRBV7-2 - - CASSLHIGELFF TGTGCCAGCAGCTTACATATCGGGGAGCTGTTTTTT
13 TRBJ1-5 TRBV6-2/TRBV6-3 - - CASSYSGFQPQHF TGTGCCAGCAGTTACTCAGGTTTTCAGCCCCAGCATTTT
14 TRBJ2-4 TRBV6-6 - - CASSPETVRNIQYF TGTGCCAGCAGTCCGGAGACAGTCAGAAACATTCAGTACTTC
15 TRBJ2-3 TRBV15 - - CATSGGTVNTDTQYF TGTGCCACCAGCGGGGGGACAGTAAACACAGATACGCAGTATTTT
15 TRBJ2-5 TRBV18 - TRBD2 CASSPLAGVQETQYF TGTGCCAGCTCACCACTAGCGGGGGTGCAAGAGACCCAGTACTTC
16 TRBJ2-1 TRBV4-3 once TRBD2 CASSLGTSGGYNEQFF TGCGCCAGCAGCCTGGGGACTAGCGGGGGTTACAATGAGCAGTTCTTC
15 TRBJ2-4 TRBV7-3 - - CASSPTGGTRNIQYF TGTGCCAGCAGCCCTACTGGGGGGACAAGAAACATTCAGTACTTC
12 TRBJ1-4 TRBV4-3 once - CASSPHNEKLFF TGCGCCAGCAGCCCCCACAATGAAAAACTGTTTTTT
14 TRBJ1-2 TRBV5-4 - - CASSLTGLEEGYTF TGTGCCAGCAGCTTGACAGGGTTGGAGGAGGGCTACACCTTC
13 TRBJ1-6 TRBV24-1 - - CAIQRESNSPLHF TGTGCCATTCAACGGGAGTCTAATTCACCCCTCCACTTT
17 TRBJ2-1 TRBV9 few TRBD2 CASSVLAGSNSYNEQFF TGTGCCAGCAGCGTACTAGCGGGGAGTAACTCCTACAATGAGCAGTTCTTC
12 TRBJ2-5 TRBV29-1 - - CSVEEGSETQYF TGCAGCGTTGAAGAAGGTTCAGAGACCCAGTACTTC
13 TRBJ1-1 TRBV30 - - CAWSPDWGTEAFF TGTGCCTGGAGTCCTGACTGGGGAACTGAAGCTTTCTTT
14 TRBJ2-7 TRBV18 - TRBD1 CASSPGDRTYEQYF TGTGCCAGCTCACCAGGGGACAGGACGTACGAGCAGTACTTC
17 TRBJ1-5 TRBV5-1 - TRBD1 CASSLGTESTGWQPQHF TGCGCCAGCAGCCTTGGCACGGAGTCGACAGGGTGGCAGCCCCAGCATTTT
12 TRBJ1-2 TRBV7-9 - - CASSLGRDGYTF TGTGCCAGCAGCTTAGGCCGGGACGGCTACACCTTC
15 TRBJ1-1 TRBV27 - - CASSLLGKVNTEAFF TGTGCCAGCAGTTTATTGGGCAAAGTGAACACTGAAGCTTTCTTT
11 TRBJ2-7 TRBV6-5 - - CASSRAYEQYF TGTGCCAGCAGTAGGGCGTACGAGCAGTACTTC
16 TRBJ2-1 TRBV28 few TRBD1 CASSLGGSGGINEQFF TGTGCCAGCAGTTTAGGTGGGTCAGGGGGCATAAATGAGCAGTTCTTC
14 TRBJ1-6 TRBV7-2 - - CASSLAGGNSPLHF TGTGCCAGCAGCTTAGCGGGAGGAAATTCACCCCTCCACTTT
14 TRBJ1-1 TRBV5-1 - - CASSTDSKNTEAFF TGCGCCAGCAGCACGGACAGTAAGAACACTGAAGCTTTCTTT
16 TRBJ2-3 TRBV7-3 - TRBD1 CASSPGRDRATDTQYF TGTGCCAGCAGCCCGGGCCGGGACAGGGCCACAGATACGCAGTATTTT
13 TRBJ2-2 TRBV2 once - CASSVQNTGELFF TGTGCCAGCAGTGTCCAGAACACCGGGGAGCTGTTTTTT
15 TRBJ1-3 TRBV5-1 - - CASSLEWGGGNTIYF TGCGCCAGCAGCTTGGAATGGGGCGGGGGAAACACCATATATTTT
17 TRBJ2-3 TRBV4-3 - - CASSRQGGRWGTDTQYF TGCGCCAGCTCCAGGCAGGGGGGCCGGTGGGGCACAGATACGCAGTATTTT
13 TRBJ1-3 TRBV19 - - CASSISGGNTIYF TGTGCCAGTAGTATCTCGGGGGGAAACACCATATATTTT
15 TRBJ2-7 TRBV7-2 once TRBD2 CASSPPSGGAYEQYF TGTGCCAGCAGCCCCCCTAGCGGGGGGGCCTACGAGCAGTACTTC
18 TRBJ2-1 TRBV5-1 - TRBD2 CASSLGVAGGLIYNEQFF TGCGCCAGCAGCTTGGGAGTAGCGGGGGGCCTGATATACAATGAGCAGTTCTTC
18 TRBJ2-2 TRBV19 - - CASRPGLWGPSNTGELFF TGTGCCAGTAGACCGGGCCTGTGGGGGCCCTCCAACACCGGGGAGCTGTTTTTT
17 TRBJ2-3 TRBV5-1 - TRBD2 CASRKGLAGGAGDTQYF TGCGCCAGCAGAAAAGGACTAGCGGGGGGTGCCGGGGATACGCAGTATTTT
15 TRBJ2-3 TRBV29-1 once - CSVEGGAGALDTQYF TGCAGCGTTGAGGGGGGGGCAGGGGCCCTCGATACGCAGTATTTT
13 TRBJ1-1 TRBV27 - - CASAAAGATEAFF TGTGCCAGCGCAGCGGCAGGGGCAACTGAAGCTTTCTTT
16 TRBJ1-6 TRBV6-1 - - CASSEDRGSASSPLHF TGTGCCAGCAGTGAAGATCGCGGCTCCGCAAGTTCACCCCTCCACTTT